The sequence of this T cell receptor (beta chain) was determined in a study of shared clonotypes between healthy human individuals. The CD4+ fraction was divided into a CD45RA+ naive subset and a CD45RA-negative memory subset. Findings and caveats of the study: Naive CD4 clonotypes were shared across a handful of donors at 4.5% to 6%. On the whole, naive subsets had larger estimated richness than memory subsets had.

The CDR3 sequence is 13 residues long. Germline CDR1 SGHRS, CDR2 YFSETQ. Trimming pared 4 bases from V and 8 bases from J, leaving 13 bases between. On this clone: Its antigen is as yet unknown.

Data came from immunoSEQ multiplex PCR; TCRdb stores just in-frame clones and leaves some out. The sample holds 1.4 million or so clones, approximately 98.5% seen once. Sequenced sample: naive CD4+ T cells sorted from blood. The subset: CD45RA+ positively selected. The sequence derives from a man aged 25 to 45 in good health. The chain employs TRBV5-1 and TRBJ2-1, with a weak D call TRBD2 (6 bases). CDR3 sequence: CASSQTSSYEQFF. The CDR3 DNA reads TGCGCCAGCAGCCAGACTAGTTCTTATGAGCAGTTCTTC. The entire variable domain, with the rest obtained from reference TRBV5-1 and TRBJ2-1, is as follows: KAGVTQTPRYLIKTRGQQVTLSCSPISGHRSVSWYQQTPGQGLQFLFEYFSETQRNKGNFPGRFSGRQFSNSRSEMNVSTLELGDSALYLCASSQTSSYEQFFGPGTRLTVL.